These T cell receptor beta chains were read from a single sample in a study of patients and donors after allogeneic stem cell transplantation. TCRdb reprocessed the RT-PCR reads with MiXCR, giving one entry per CDR3 protein. The sample has about 150,000 distinct CDR3 sequences; over 30% are singletons. The sequenced material came from blood, either unsorted or a sorted T cell fraction (not recorded which). Every receptor here comes from a human donor who was either an allogeneic HSCT recipient or a stem cell or donor lymphocyte infusion donor (not recorded which). It is not recorded whose cells these are; they may come from a transplant donor. The CDR3 runs from the conserved cysteine through the conserved F or W. The D gene is left open where the match is weak. Only some rows state a clone size, as once, few, many or a class for expanded clones.

d_call | j_call | clone_size | cdr3_length | v_call | cdr3_aa | cdr3_nt
NA | TRBJ1-5 | few | 16 | TRBV6-5 | CASSFVKKNSNQPQHF | TGTGCCAGCAGTTTTGTAAAAAAGAACAGCAATCAGCCCCAGCATTTT
NA | TRBJ1-2 | NA | 18 | TRBV4-2 | CASSQDPLGSPANYGYTF | TGTGCCAGCAGCCAAGACCCCTTAGGTAGCCCAGCTAACTATGGCTACACCTTC
NA | TRBJ1-5 | NA | 16 | TRBV11-2 | CASSLSRRLDNQPQHF | TGTGCCAGCAGCTTATCCCGCAGGCTTGATAATCAGCCCCAGCATTTT
NA | TRBJ2-7 | NA | 16 | TRBV20-1 | CSARDSGRLSRDEQYF | TGCAGTGCTAGAGATTCCGGCAGGCTCTCTCGGGACGAGCAGTACTTC
NA | TRBJ1-5 | few | 14 | TRBV27 | CASSPQDSNQPQHF | TGTGCCAGCAGTCCACAAGATAGCAATCAGCCCCAGCATTTT
NA | TRBJ1-2 | NA | 14 | TRBV6-1 | CASSVVGTNYGYTF | TGTGCCAGCAGTGTAGTTGGAACTAACTATGGCTACACCTTC
TRBD1 | TRBJ1-1 | few | 13 | TRBV6-1 | CASSGDRGTEAFF | TGTGCCAGCAGTGGAGACAGGGGCACTGAAGCTTTCTTT
NA | TRBJ2-3 | few | 14 | TRBV24-1 | CATSDFGRPDTQYF | TGTGCCACCAGTGATTTTGGGAGGCCAGATACGCAGTATTTT
NA | TRBJ2-5 | once | 15 | TRBV19 | CASSISTVYQETQYF | TGTGCCAGTAGTATTAGTACGGTGTACCAAGAGACCCAGTACTTC
NA | TRBJ2-7 | NA | 14 | TRBV6-2/TRBV6-3 | CASSYSRPPYEQYF | TGTGCCAGCAGTTACTCCCGGCCCCCCTACGAGCAGTACTTC
NA | TRBJ1-1 | NA | 14 | TRBV5-5 | CASSLEPGWTEAFF | TGTGCCAGCAGCTTGGAACCGGGGTGGACTGAAGCTTTCTTT
NA | TRBJ2-5 | NA | 15 | TRBV24-1 | CATSDLRRDQETQYF | TGTGCCACCAGTGATTTGCGCCGGGACCAAGAGACCCAGTACTTC
NA | TRBJ1-3 | few | 13 | TRBV29-1 | CSVGPASGNTIYF | TGCAGCGTGGGACCCGCCTCTGGAAACACCATATATTTT
NA | TRBJ1-1 | NA | 16 | TRBV12-3/TRBV12-4 | CASSFMRGELNTEAFF | TGTGCCAGCAGTTTTATGAGGGGGGAGTTGAACACTGAAGCTTTCTTT
NA | TRBJ1-3 | once | 13 | TRBV2 | CASTDSTGNTIYF | TGTGCCAGCACTGACAGCACCGGAAACACCATATATTTT
NA | TRBJ2-3 | NA | 12 | TRBV10-3 | CATSVALDTQYF | TGTGCCACCTCGGTGGCTCTAGATACGCAGTATTTT
NA | TRBJ1-3 | few | 13 | TRBV29-1 | CSVEDNYGNTIYF | TGCAGCGTTGAGGACAATTATGGAAACACCATATATTTT
NA | TRBJ1-4 | once | 14 | TRBV11-2 | CASSLQGDQEKLFF | TGTGCCAGCAGCCTACAGGGAGATCAGGAAAAACTGTTTTTT
TRBD2 | TRBJ2-5 | NA | 16 | TRBV5-1 | CASSLGGSGAQETQYF | TGCGCCAGCAGCTTGGGAGGTAGCGGGGCCCAAGAGACCCAGTACTTC
NA | TRBJ2-7 | NA | 12 | TRBV28 | CASSLEEYEQYF | TGTGCCAGCAGTTTGGAGGAGTACGAGCAGTACTTC
NA | TRBJ1-1 | NA | 18 | TRBV5-1 | CASSLANMPWKMNTEAFF | TGCGCCAGCAGCTTGGCCAATATGCCCTGGAAGATGAACACTGAAGCTTTCTTT
TRBD1 | TRBJ1-1 | few | 16 | TRBV6-5 | CASSLTGGGGNTEAFF | TGTGCCAGCAGCTTGACAGGGGGCGGTGGGAACACTGAAGCTTTCTTT
NA | TRBJ1-6 | NA | 16 | TRBV14 | CASSQAPVLLGSPLHF | TGTGCCAGCAGCCAAGCCCCGGTCTTATTAGGGTCACCCCTCCACTTT
NA | TRBJ2-1 | NA | 13 | TRBV30 | CAWGVRLDNEQFF | TGTGCCTGGGGGGTCAGACTGGACAATGAGCAGTTCTTC
TRBD1 | TRBJ2-2 | NA | 17 | TRBV24-1 | CATSDRTGDRWAGELFF | TGTGCCACCAGTGACCGGACAGGGGATCGGTGGGCCGGGGAGCTGTTTTTT
NA | TRBJ2-2 | few | 11 | TRBV12-3/TRBV12-4 | CASSRGWELFF | TGTGCCAGCAGCCGCGGCTGGGAGCTGTTTTTT
NA | TRBJ2-1 | few | 12 | TRBV12-3/TRBV12-4 | CASSQTARGQFF | TGTGCCAGCAGCCAGACAGCGCGGGGGCAGTTCTTC
NA | TRBJ1-2 | NA | 15 | TRBV27 | CASSSPLRGMGGYTF | TGTGCCAGCAGTTCCCCCTTACGGGGAATGGGTGGCTACACCTTC
NA | TRBJ1-2 | NA | 12 | TRBV12-3/TRBV12-4 | CASSSIHYGYTF | TGTGCCAGCAGTTCGATCCACTATGGCTACACCTTC
NA | TRBJ1-6 | NA | 13 | TRBV2 | CASTEQGRSPLHF | TGTGCCAGCACCGAGCAGGGAAGATCACCCCTCCACTTT
NA | TRBJ2-3 | NA | 14 | TRBV20-1 | CSARGPENEDTQYF | TGCAGTGCTAGAGGCCCCGAAAATGAGGATACGCAGTATTTT
TRBD1 | TRBJ2-1 | NA | 16 | TRBV9 | CASSVEGDSSYNEQFF | TGTGCCAGCAGCGTAGAAGGGGACAGCTCCTACAATGAGCAGTTCTTC
NA | TRBJ1-6 | NA | 15 | TRBV6-1 | CASSESGGLRSPLHF | TGTGCCAGCAGTGAATCTGGGGGGCTACGATCACCCCTCCACTTT
NA | TRBJ2-4 | NA | 14 | TRBV10-3 | CAIREGPAGNIQYF | TGTGCCATCAGGGAGGGACCCGCAGGAAACATTCAGTACTTC
NA | TRBJ1-1 | few | 14 | TRBV7-2 | CASSNVPPGTEAFF | TGTGCCAGCAGCAATGTCCCCCCTGGCACTGAAGCTTTCTTT
NA | TRBJ1-4 | NA | 16 | TRBV3-1 | CASSQGPTATNEKLFF | TGTGCCAGCAGCCAAGGCCCGACAGCTACTAATGAAAAACTGTTTTTT
TRBD1 | TRBJ1-6 | few | 14 | TRBV20-1 | CSARIGQANSPLHF | TGCAGTGCTCGAATAGGACAGGCCAATTCACCCCTCCACTTT
NA | TRBJ1-2 | few | 16 | TRBV12-3/TRBV12-4 | CASSLDPILPGYGYTF | TGTGCCAGCAGTTTAGACCCCATATTACCGGGGTATGGCTACACCTTC
TRBD1 | TRBJ1-1 | many | 16 | TRBV6-6 | CASRPIGGGLNAEAFF | TGTGCCAGCAGGCCCATAGGGGGCGGGTTGAACGCTGAAGCTTTCTTT
NA | TRBJ1-3 | few | 17 | TRBV6-6 | CASSQNPPGGSGNTIYF | TGTGCCAGCAGTCAAAACCCTCCTGGGGGCTCTGGAAACACCATATATTTT
NA | TRBJ2-5 | NA | 14 | TRBV20-1 | CSAPPGRPRETQYF | TGCAGTGCTCCGCCGGGACGGCCGCGTGAGACCCAGTACTTC
NA | TRBJ1-2 | once | 14 | TRBV18 | CASSPLGSGYGYTF | TGTGCCAGCTCACCACTGGGTTCTGGCTATGGCTACACCTTC
NA | TRBJ1-5 | few | 16 | TRBV12-3/TRBV12-4 | CASSLKGKGGNQPQHF | TGTGCCAGCAGTTTAAAGGGAAAGGGAGGCAATCAGCCCCAGCATTTT
TRBD1 | TRBJ1-1 | few | 15 | TRBV10-3 | CAISATGGMNTEAFF | TGTGCCATCAGTGCGACAGGGGGGATGAACACTGAAGCTTTCTTT
NA | TRBJ1-1 | NA | 13 | TRBV7-9 | CASSYRRGTEAFF | TGTGCCAGCAGCTACAGGAGGGGCACTGAAGCTTTCTTT
NA | TRBJ2-7 | NA | 15 | TRBV6-2/TRBV6-3 | CASSYSQGPSYEQYF | TGTGCCAGCAGTTACTCGCAGGGGCCCTCCTACGAGCAGTACTTC
NA | TRBJ2-4 | NA | 11 | TRBV12-3/TRBV12-4 | CASSLSNIQYF | TGTGCCAGCAGTTTGTCGAACATTCAGTACTTC
NA | TRBJ1-2 | few | 15 | TRBV7-2 | CASSLAGAVQVPYTF | TGTGCCAGCAGCTTAGCGGGCGCGGTGCAAGTCCCCTACACCTTC
NA | TRBJ2-3 | few | 14 | TRBV25-1 | CASPGAEETDTQYF | TGTGCCAGCCCGGGGGCCGAGGAAACAGATACGCAGTATTTT
NA | TRBJ1-6 | few | 14 | TRBV5-1 | CASSLGQANSPLHF | TGCGCCAGCAGCTTGGGGCAGGCCAATTCACCCCTCCACTTT
TRBD1 | TRBJ1-5 | NA | 15 | TRBV12-3/TRBV12-4 | CASGSRGDRYQPQHF | TGTGCCAGCGGGTCCAGGGGGGATCGTTATCAGCCCCAGCATTTT
TRBD1 | TRBJ1-1 | few | 14 | TRBV12-3/TRBV12-4 | CASSTGTALTEAFF | TGTGCCAGCAGTACAGGGACAGCTCTCACTGAAGCTTTCTTT
NA | TRBJ2-3 | NA | 14 | TRBV6-6 | CASSYSPSTDTQYF | TGTGCCAGCAGTTATAGCCCCAGCACAGATACGCAGTATTTT
NA | TRBJ1-5 | NA | 15 | TRBV3-1 | CASSRGPVNNQPQHF | TGTGCCAGCAGCCGGGGACCAGTCAACAATCAGCCCCAGCATTTT
TRBD2 | TRBJ2-3 | NA | 16 | TRBV9 | CASSPRTSGGTDTQYF | TGTGCCAGCAGCCCCCGGACTAGCGGGGGGACAGATACGCAGTATTTT
NA | TRBJ1-2 | medium-sized | 15 | TRBV14 | CASSQELGTVYGYTF | TGTGCCAGCAGCCAAGAATTAGGGACTGTCTATGGCTACACCTTC
TRBD1 | TRBJ2-1 | NA | 17 | TRBV7-3 | CASSLVPAGQGYNEQFF | TGTGCCAGCAGCTTAGTTCCCGCGGGACAGGGCTACAATGAGCAGTTCTTC
NA | TRBJ2-5 | NA | 14 | TRBV28 | CASSLQRGGETQYF | TGTGCCAGCAGCCTTCAGAGGGGCGGAGAGACCCAGTACTTC
NA | TRBJ1-2 | few | 14 | TRBV20-1 | CSARGARTNYGYTF | TGCAGTGCTAGAGGGGCCCGCACTAACTATGGCTACACCTTC